The present T cell receptor beta chain was sequenced within a study of control samples from healthy donors and cancer patients. Germline lookup yields CDR1 MNHEY and CDR2 SMNVEV (reference sequence). The CDR3 loop spans 15 amino acids. V gave up 6 bases and J gave up 0 bases; unmatched junction bases: 5. Sequencing used immunoSEQ multiplex PCR; TCRdb keeps in-frame clones, though not all of them. In the table there are about 130,000 clones, around 92% of which are singletons. This clonotype was obtained from a man aged 80 or over with head and neck cancer. V and J are TRBV27 and TRBJ2-3, with 8 bases identical to TRBD2. Specimen: PBMCs. CDR3 amino acids: CASRIAGPSTDTQYF. Here the CDR3 DNA reads TGTGCCAGCAGAATAGCGGGACCTAGCACAGATACGCAGTATTTT.